This is a list of T cell receptor beta chains from one sample in a study of blood T cells in healthy people across ages. TCRdb analysed the 5' RACE reads with MiXCR anew, one entry per CDR3 protein. Of under 1,000,000 distinct CDR3 sequences in the sample, around 36% were seen once. The sample consisted of blood. The receptor set was obtained from a man aged 18-30 years in good health. Both conserved end residues are trimmed from each CDR3. The order of the fields is clone size, V gene, J gene, CDR3 protein. Clone size is shown for a subset of rows, as once, few, many or a class of expanded clone.

size: .; V: TRBV9; J: TRBJ1-2; CDR3: ASSIPGGADGYT
size: .; V: TRBV4-1; J: TRBJ2-3; CDR3: ASSQRPGTTDTQY
size: .; V: TRBV7-2; J: TRBJ2-7; CDR3: ASRETPGQGYEQY
size: .; V: TRBV27; J: TRBJ1-2; CDR3: ASSFTGAGGYT
size: few; V: TRBV6-1; J: TRBJ2-7; CDR3: ASSEAHGQSYEQY
size: many; V: TRBV20-1; J: TRBJ2-7; CDR3: SADRQSPYEQY
size: .; V: TRBV14; J: TRBJ2-1; CDR3: ASSQQGRGADEQF
size: many; V: TRBV7-2; J: TRBJ2-7; CDR3: ASSPDRDRDSEY
size: many; V: TRBV20-1; J: TRBJ2-3; CDR3: SAKESWLEADTQY
size: .; V: TRBV3-1; J: TRBJ2-5; CDR3: ASTTGEETQY
size: .; V: TRBV20-1; J: TRBJ2-7; CDR3: SAKGTDLSYEQY
size: .; V: TRBV9; J: TRBJ2-7; CDR3: ASSVGLGLYEQY